These T cell receptor beta chains were read from a single sample in a study of blood T cells in healthy people across ages. TCRdb redid the calling of the 5' RACE reads with MiXCR, one entry per CDR3 protein. The repertoire holds about 1.7 million distinct CDR3 sequences, with approximately 28% as singletons. The material sequenced was blood. Every receptor here comes from a woman in her thirties in good health. Both conserved end residues are trimmed from each CDR3. Clone size is given for some rows only: seen once, a few or many times, or a class if the clone is expanded.

few,TRBJ1-1,TRBV5-5,AGSSGSLETEAF
few,TRBJ2-4,TRBV3-1,ASSQTDRGEQY
-,TRBJ1-1,TRBV20-1,SARQDRPAEAF
-,TRBJ2-3,TRBV3-1,ASSRGTSGGAVGDTQY
few,TRBJ1-5,TRBV12-3/TRBV12-4,ASRGTGVQPQH
-,TRBJ1-2,TRBV15,ATSRDVRRTKGYT
many,TRBJ1-2,TRBV6-6,AIGHPNYGYT
few,TRBJ1-2,TRBV12-3/TRBV12-4,ASSRAGTGNYGYT
-,TRBJ2-3,TRBV28,AGSFLDREGDTQY
few,TRBJ2-7,TRBV27,ASSGSGGAGEQY
many,TRBJ2-5,TRBV15,ATSPPFQETQY
few,TRBJ2-7,TRBV12-3/TRBV12-4,ASSPGTGLGQY
-,TRBJ1-2,TRBV20-1,SATGDGYGYT
once,TRBJ1-1,TRBV18,ASSSDRESTEAF
few,TRBJ2-1,TRBV5-1,ASSSGQVYNEQF
few,TRBJ1-1,TRBV11-2,ASSPSAGMNTEAF
many,TRBJ1-5,TRBV29-1,SVGGSNQPQH
few,TRBJ2-2,TRBV28,ASIGTGRELF
-,TRBJ2-7,TRBV20-1,SAHGTSGSDEQY
-,TRBJ1-1,TRBV5-1,ASSLGATANTEAF
-,TRBJ2-1,TRBV9,ASSPVPGGTEQF
few,-,TRBV11-2,ASSLRASAYEQY
-,TRBJ2-3,TRBV12-3/TRBV12-4,ASSFKSGRRTDTQY
-,TRBJ2-6,TRBV5-1,ANSPQIDSSGANVPT
-,TRBJ2-3,TRBV7-3,ASSLLAVGTDTQY
-,TRBJ1-1,TRBV30,AWRDQVNTEAF
-,TRBJ1-4,TRBV5-1,ASSLKDTGEKLF
many,TRBJ2-5,TRBV7-9,ASSSTVETQY
many,TRBJ2-7,TRBV5-1,ASSLAGTDIYEQY
-,TRBJ2-3,TRBV29-1,SAGERRGGFADTQY
-,TRBJ1-1,TRBV28,ASNRGGSSTEAF
few,TRBJ1-2,TRBV9,ASSTSQGQANYGNT
few,TRBJ2-1,TRBV5-1,ASSPLAGGPKDEQF
few,TRBJ2-7,TRBV28,ASSLMYYEQY
few,TRBJ1-6,TRBV6-6,ASSGWRSPLH
few,TRBJ2-7,TRBV12-3/TRBV12-4,ASRRNLDYEQY
once,TRBJ2-1,TRBV20-1,SARGHGGYNEQF